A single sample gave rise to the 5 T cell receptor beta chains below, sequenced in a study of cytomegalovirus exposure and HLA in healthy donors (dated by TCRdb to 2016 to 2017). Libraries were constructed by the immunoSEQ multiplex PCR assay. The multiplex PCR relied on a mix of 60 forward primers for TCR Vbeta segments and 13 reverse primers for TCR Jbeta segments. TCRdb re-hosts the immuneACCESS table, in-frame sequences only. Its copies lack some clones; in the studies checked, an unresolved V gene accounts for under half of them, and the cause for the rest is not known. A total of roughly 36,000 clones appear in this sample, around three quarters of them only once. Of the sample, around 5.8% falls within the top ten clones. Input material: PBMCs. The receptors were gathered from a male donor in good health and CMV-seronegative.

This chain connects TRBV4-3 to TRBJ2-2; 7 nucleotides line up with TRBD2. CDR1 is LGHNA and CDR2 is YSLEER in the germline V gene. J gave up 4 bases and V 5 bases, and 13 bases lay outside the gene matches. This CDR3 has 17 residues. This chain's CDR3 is CASSALNRDYITGELFF. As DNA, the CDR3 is TGCGCCAGCAGCGCCCTAAACCGGGACTACATCACCGGGGAGCTGTTTTTT.

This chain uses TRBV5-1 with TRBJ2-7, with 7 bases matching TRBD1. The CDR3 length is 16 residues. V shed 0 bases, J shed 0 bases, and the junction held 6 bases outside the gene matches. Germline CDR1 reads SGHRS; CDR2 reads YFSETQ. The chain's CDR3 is CASSLAGTASSYEQYF. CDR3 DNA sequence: TGCGCCAGCAGCTTGGCCGGGACAGCGAGCTCCTACGAGCAGTACTTC.

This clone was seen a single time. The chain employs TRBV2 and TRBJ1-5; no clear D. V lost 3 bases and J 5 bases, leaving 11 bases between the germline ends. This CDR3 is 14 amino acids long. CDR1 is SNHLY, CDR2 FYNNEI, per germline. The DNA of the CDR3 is TGTGCCAGCAGTGATGGGAGGGTTTATCAGCCCCAGCATTTT. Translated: CASSDGRVYQPQHF.

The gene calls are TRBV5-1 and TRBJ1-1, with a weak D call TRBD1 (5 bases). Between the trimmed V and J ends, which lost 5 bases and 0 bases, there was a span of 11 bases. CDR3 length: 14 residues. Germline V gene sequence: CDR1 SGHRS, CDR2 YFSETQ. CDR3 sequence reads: CASRNRYMNTEAFF. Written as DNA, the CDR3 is TGCGCCAGCAGGAACAGGTACATGAACACTGAAGCTTTCTTT.

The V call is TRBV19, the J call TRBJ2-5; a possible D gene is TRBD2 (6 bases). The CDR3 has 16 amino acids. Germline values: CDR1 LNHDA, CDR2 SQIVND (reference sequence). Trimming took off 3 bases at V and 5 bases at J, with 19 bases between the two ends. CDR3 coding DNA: TGTGCCAGTAGTATGAGGGGCGGGGTTCTGGGGGAGACCCAGTACTTC. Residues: CASSMRGGVLGETQYF.